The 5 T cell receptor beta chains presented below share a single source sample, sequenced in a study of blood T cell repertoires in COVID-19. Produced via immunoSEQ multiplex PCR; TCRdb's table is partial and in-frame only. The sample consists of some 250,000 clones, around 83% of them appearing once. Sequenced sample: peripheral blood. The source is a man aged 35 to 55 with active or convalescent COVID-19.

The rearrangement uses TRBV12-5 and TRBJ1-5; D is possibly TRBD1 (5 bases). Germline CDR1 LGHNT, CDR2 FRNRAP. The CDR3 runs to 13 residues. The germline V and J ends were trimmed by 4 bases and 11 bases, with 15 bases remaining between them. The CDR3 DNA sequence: TGTGCTAGTGGTTCCAGGGTTTGGCAGGCCCAGCATTTT. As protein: CASGSRVWQAQHF.

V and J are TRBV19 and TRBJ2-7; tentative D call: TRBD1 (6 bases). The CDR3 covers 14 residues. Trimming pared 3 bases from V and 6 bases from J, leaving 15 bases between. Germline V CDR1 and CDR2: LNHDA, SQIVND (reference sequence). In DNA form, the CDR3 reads TGTGCCAGTAGTATTAGTGGGGCAGGGGTCGAGCAGTACTTC. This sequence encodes CASSISGAGVEQYF.

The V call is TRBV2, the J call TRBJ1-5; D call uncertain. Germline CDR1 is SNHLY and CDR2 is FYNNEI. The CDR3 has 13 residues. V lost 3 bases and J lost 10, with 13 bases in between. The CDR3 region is CASSDPQRGPQHF. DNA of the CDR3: TGTGCCAGCAGTGACCCCCAGCGAGGACCCCAGCATTTT.

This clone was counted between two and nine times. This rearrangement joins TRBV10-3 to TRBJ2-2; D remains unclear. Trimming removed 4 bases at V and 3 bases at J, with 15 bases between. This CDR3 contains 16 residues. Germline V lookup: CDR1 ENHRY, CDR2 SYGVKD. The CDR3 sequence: CAISGAASSYTGELFF. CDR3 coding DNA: TGTGCCATCAGTGGAGCCGCATCGAGTTACACCGGGGAGCTGTTTTTT.

The CDR3 DNA reads as TGTGCCAGGGGAGGGGCTTCTGGGGCCAACGTCCTGACTTTC. It translates to CARGGASGANVLTF. The chain joins TRBV7-9 to TRBJ2-6; 7 bases fit TRBD2. CDR1 and CDR2 from the germline V gene are SEHNR and FQNEAQ (reference sequence). V gave up 9 bases and J gave up 1 base; unmatched junction bases: 3. The CDR3 sequence is 14 residues long.